This record concerns one T cell receptor beta chain sequence. These data belong to a study of blood T cell repertoires in COVID-19. Whole-study context: The United States, Italy and Spain were the sources of the acute and convalescent COVID-19 samples. Sources were T cells, B-cell-depleted T cells, or PBMCs; the material itself was cDNA or gDNA.

TCRdb's copy holds only in-frame clones and misses some; the assay was immunoSEQ multiplex PCR. The sample carries about 94,000 clones, about 86% recorded once. The germline V gene encodes CDR1 LGHDT and CDR2 YNNKEL (reference sequence). The V gene lost 3 bases and the J gene lost 2 bases, with 13 bases spanning the gap. CDR3 size: 15 residues. This TCR derives from a man in his fifties or sixties with acute or convalescent COVID-19. The sequenced sample consisted of peripheral blood. V gene TRBV3-1 (or the pseudogene TRBV3-2) combines with J gene TRBJ1-1; tentatively, D is TRBD1 (6 bases). CDR3 protein: CASSQKGRGNTEAFF. DNA of the CDR3: TGTGCCAGCAGCCAGAAAGGCAGGGGAAACACTGAAGCTTTCTTT.